The subject of this entry is one T cell receptor beta chain. Germline CDR1 and CDR2: SGHAT and FQNNGV. V lost 5 bases and J lost 3; bases outside the gene matches: 3. This CDR3 has 14 amino acids. Data came from immunoSEQ multiplex PCR; TCRdb stores just in-frame clones and leaves some out. The sample includes 120,000 or so clones, roughly 80% of them seen just once. The data are from a study of radiotherapy plus CTLA-4 blockade in lung cancer. The TCR sequence derives from a human donor with non-small cell lung cancer who had a partial response to radiotherapy plus ipilimumab. The V and J genes are TRBV11-2 and TRBJ1-3, with 8 bases identical to TRBD1. Sequencing used peripheral blood, obtained from a patient treated with radiotherapy plus ipilimumab. CDR3 DNA sequence: TGTGCCAGCAGCCAGGGGGCTGGTGGAAACACCATATATTTT. Translated: CASSQGAGGNTIYF.